There are a few counts of the clone carrying this T cell receptor (beta chain). Its antigen is as yet unknown. Researchers prepared the TCRbeta library using unique molecular identifiers, the study reports. MiXCR was run by TCRdb on the PCR reads, yielding one entry per CDR3 protein. The sample contains roughly 400,000 distinct CDR3 sequences, approximately 41% of which appear only once. This entry belongs to a study of T-cell reconstitution after alpha-beta-depleted transplantation in children. Broader study findings: Reported findings indicate that, about two months after transplant, alpha-beta T cells came from several hundred expanded clones, which were derived from non-depleted graft cells. It was newly produced T cells that mostly accounted for T-cell counts and diversity one year after transplant.

This receptor was obtained from a girl aged 2 to 10 with aplastic anemia, due to receive a stem cell transplant. Source: PBMCs, taken before TCRalphabeta/CD19-depleted stem cell transplant.

The CDR3 spells CSARGGQGVADTQYF. The DNA of the CDR3 is TGCAGTGCTAGAGGGGGACAGGGTGTTGCAGATACGCAGTATTTT. The chain links TRBV20-1 to TRBJ2-3, with 9 bases lining up with TRBD1. The CDR3 consists of 15 residues. Germline CDR1 and CDR2: DFQATT and SNEGSKA (reference sequence). V was pared by 1 base and J by 4 bases, with 6 bases of the junction left unmatched.